These 16 T cell receptor beta chains originate from one sample sequenced in a study of cytomegalovirus exposure and HLA in healthy donors. Primers for the PCR totalled 60 Vbeta and 13 Jbeta. Here immunoSEQ multiplex PCR was the method, and the copy in TCRdb shows in-frame clones only, minus some. The sample shows 100,000 to 150,000 clones, 80% of them seen only once. Sequenced input: PBMCs. The receptors were gathered from a female donor in good health and CMV-seronegative.

The V call is TRBV4-2, the J call TRBJ2-7; 8 nucleotides align to TRBD1. With 1 base clipped from V and 0 bases from J, the junction kept 2 bases outside the gene matches. Germline CDR1 LGHNA, CDR2 YNFKEQ. There are 15 residues in the CDR3. The CDR3 nucleotides read TGTGCCAGCAGCCAAGGGACAGGGAGCTCCTACGAGCAGTACTTC. Translation gives CASSQGTGSSYEQYF.

The chain carries TRBV5-8 and TRBJ2-2; 9 bases are shared with TRBD1. The CDR3 loop spans 16 amino acids. Germline lookup yields CDR1 SGHTS and CDR2 YDEGEE. The V and J ends lost 0 bases and 7 bases, in that order; junction bases with no gene match: 7. The CDR3 bases are TGTGCCAGCAGCTTGGGTCCGGGACAGGGATTCGGGGAGCTGTTTTTT. The encoded protein is CASSLGPGQGFGELFF.

The V and J genes are TRBV19 and TRBJ2-1; no definite D call. The CDR3 has 14 residues. Germline V lookup: CDR1 LNHDA, CDR2 SQIVND (reference sequence). V lost 3 bases and J lost 7, with 13 bases in between. CDR3 sequence (DNA): TGTGCCAGTAGTATCTCACCTAGGTTGAATGAGCAGTTCTTC. It translates to CASSISPRLNEQFF.

The J gene is TRBJ2-2, the V gene TRBV4-2; 10 positions agree with TRBD1. Looked up from germline, CDR1 is LGHNA and CDR2 is YNFKEQ. The CDR3 totals 16 residues. V gave up 4 bases and J gave up 5 bases; unmatched junction bases: 7. The CDR3 DNA is TGTGCCAGCAGCCTCGGGACAGGGGCGATAACCGGGGAGCTGTTTTTT. It is translated as CASSLGTGAITGELFF.

The CDR3 loop reads CATKSAAGQTDTQYF. The CDR3 DNA reads as TGTGCCACGAAATCGGCAGCGGGGCAAACAGATACGCAGTATTTT. The chain uses TRBV10-3 and TRBJ2-3, with TRBD2 matching over 7 bases. In germline, CDR1 is ENHRY, CDR2 SYGVKD. V lost 10 bases, J lost 3 bases, and 13 bases stayed unmatched. This CDR3 comprises 15 residues.

V gene TRBV4-2 combines with J gene TRBJ1-1; the D gene is possibly TRBD1 (5 bases). The V and J ends lost 4 bases and 8 bases respectively, with 11 bases between them. The CDR3 is 12 amino acids. Germline CDR1 and CDR2: LGHNA and YNFKEQ. The DNA for the CDR3 is TGTGCCAGCAGCCGACAGCGCCGGGAAGCTTTCTTT. Amino acid sequence: CASSRQRREAFF.

This sequence joins TRBV19 and TRBJ2-2, with 13 bases lining up with TRBD2. The CDR3 extends over 16 amino acids. Trimming cost V 4 bases and J 2 bases; bases outside gene matches: 1. Looked up from germline, CDR1 is LNHDA and CDR2 is SQIVND (reference sequence). The chain's CDR3 is CASSRLAGGNTGELFF. CDR3 bases: TGTGCCAGTAGTAGACTAGCGGGGGGCAACACCGGGGAGCTGTTTTTT.

V gene TRBV6-5 combines with J gene TRBJ1-2; the match to TRBD1 covers 8 bases. The CDR3 is 14 residues long. Germline assignment: CDR1 MNHEY and CDR2 SVGAGI. With 5 bases clipped from V and 2 bases from J, the junction kept 4 bases outside the gene matches. The CDR3 DNA sequence: TGTGCCAGCAGTCGGACAGGGCGAAACTATGGCTACACCTTC. This sequence encodes CASSRTGRNYGYTF.

A single count supports this clone. The chain carries TRBV7-9 and TRBJ2-7; no clear D gene. Trimming took 6 bases from V and 0 from J, leaving 12 bases between them. In germline, CDR1 is SEHNR, CDR2 FQNEAQ (reference sequence). The CDR3 is 14 residues long. DNA for the CDR3: TGTGCCAGCAGATCCTCTGGCGGCTCCTACGAGCAGTACTTC. It encodes CASRSSGGSYEQYF.

This clone was seen a handful of times. J is TRBJ1-5 and V is TRBV6-5; TRBD1 matches 8 bases. V gave up 10 bases and J gave up 5 bases; unmatched junction bases: 7. CDR3 length equals 13 residues. Germline CDR1 reads MNHEY; CDR2 reads SVGAGI. The CDR3 region is CATRDRGHQPQHF. The CDR3 region has the DNA TGTGCCACCCGCGACAGGGGACATCAGCCCCAGCATTTT.

Only a few counts were recorded for this clone. The CDR3 DNA sequence: TGTGCCAGTAGTATCACCTCAGGGGCCGGGACCCAGTACTTC. As protein: CASSITSGAGTQYF. This rearrangement joins TRBV19 to TRBJ2-5; D is perhaps TRBD1 (6 bases). Germline CDR1 LNHDA, CDR2 SQIVND (reference sequence). This CDR3 has 14 residues. V gave up 3 bases and J gave up 7 bases, with 15 bases separating them.

The V call is TRBV5-6, the J call TRBJ2-7; tentative D call: TRBD1 (5 bases). The germline CDR1 and CDR2 sequences are SGHDT and YYEEEE. Trimming took off 1 base at V and 4 bases at J, with 12 bases between the two ends. This CDR3 spans 14 amino acids. The chain's CDR3 is CASSLKTAMYEQYF. In nucleotides, the CDR3 is TGTGCCAGCAGCTTGAAGACAGCGATGTACGAGCAGTACTTC.

The V and J genes are TRBV19 and TRBJ1-2; 11 bases align to TRBD1. CDR3 length: 15 amino acids. The V gene end was trimmed by 9 bases and the J gene end by 1 base; junction bases not matched to a gene: 7. Germline CDR1 and CDR2: LNHDA and SQIVND (reference sequence). This chain's CDR3 is CASSQGTGGNYGYTF. The CDR3 region has the DNA TGTGCCAGCTCTCAAGGGACAGGGGGTAACTATGGCTACACCTTC.

This rearrangement joins TRBV7-2 to TRBJ2-3; the match to TRBD2 covers 9 bases. CDR3 length: 16 amino acids. In germline, CDR1 is SGHTA, CDR2 FQGNSA. V gave up 4 bases and J gave up 4 bases; unmatched junction bases: 9. CDR3 amino acids: CASSSVSGLASDTQYF. The CDR3 coding sequence is TGTGCCAGCAGCTCAGTTTCGGGACTAGCCTCAGATACGCAGTATTTT.

The CDR3 DNA reads TGTGCCTGGAGTGGGGGTAGCGAGAGCTCCTACGAGCAGTACTTC. It codes for CAWSGGSESSYEQYF. The rearrangement links TRBV30 to TRBJ2-7; tentative D call: TRBD2 (5 bases). Trimming stripped 1 base from V and 0 bases from J, with 13 bases between. In germline, CDR1 is GTSNPN, CDR2 SVGIG (reference sequence). CDR3 size: 15 residues.

This chain joins TRBV7-2 and TRBJ2-1; TRBD2 aligns across 8 bases. The CDR3 loop spans 16 amino acids. Germline V gives CDR1 SGHTA, CDR2 FQGNSA. The trim removed 2 bases at V and 3 bases at J, leaving 6 bases unmatched. The CDR3 region is CASSLRPGGFYNEQFF. Here the CDR3 DNA reads TGTGCCAGCAGCTTAAGGCCGGGAGGGTTCTACAATGAGCAGTTCTTC.